The rows below give T cell receptor beta chains drawn from one sample of a study of T-cell reconstitution after alpha-beta-depleted transplantation in children. TCRdb passed the PCR reads through MiXCR, listing each CDR3 protein once. The sample carries roughly 500,000 distinct CDR3 sequences, 10% to 13% recorded once. Sequencing was performed on PBMCs, taken before TCRalphabeta/CD19-depleted stem cell transplant. Receptors were obtained from a child aged 2 to 10 with inherited bone marrow failure, due to receive a stem cell transplant. CDR3s include the opening cysteine and the closing phenylalanine or tryptophan. The D gene is left open where the match is weak. Clone sizes are given selectively: once, few, many, or a class where the clone is expanded.

abundance	j_gene	d_gene	v_gene	CDR3aa	CDR3nt
.	TRBJ1-5	.	TRBV19	CASSRGGDGNQPQHF	TGTGCCAGTAGTCGAGGGGGGGACGGGAATCAGCCCCAGCATTTT
few	TRBJ2-3	TRBD2	TRBV19	CASRPSGSWEDTQYF	TGTGCCAGTAGGCCGAGCGGGAGTTGGGAAGATACGCAGTATTTT
many	TRBJ2-1	TRBD2	TRBV29-1	CSVSSGSSYNEQFF	TGCAGCGTAAGTAGCGGGAGCTCCTACAATGAGCAGTTCTTC
.	TRBJ2-7	.	TRBV20-1	CSARDRLVAGTYEQYF	TGCAGTGCTAGAGATCGATTGGTAGCCGGCACCTACGAGCAGTACTTC
once	TRBJ2-7	TRBD2	TRBV3-1	CASSQGGLAGGFSYEQYF	TGTGCCAGCAGCCAAGGAGGACTAGCGGGAGGGTTCTCCTACGAGCAGTACTTC
many	TRBJ2-7	.	TRBV27	CASGAASSYEQYF	TGTGCCAGCGGTGCGGCCAGCTCCTACGAGCAGTACTTC
many	TRBJ2-3	.	TRBV6-5	CASSYGGGFTADTQYF	TGTGCCAGCAGTTACGGGGGGGGCTTTACTGCAGATACGCAGTATTTT
.	TRBJ1-5	.	TRBV4-1	CASSQDMSGQDLSNQPQHF	TGCGCCAGCAGCCAAGATATGAGCGGGCAGGACCTTAGCAATCAGCCCCAGCATTTT
many	TRBJ2-1	.	TRBV4-3	CASSHAPTEQFF	TGCGCCAGCAGCCACGCCCCCACTGAGCAGTTCTTC
.	TRBJ2-1	TRBD2	TRBV27	CASSLGGGFNEQFF	TGTGCCAGCAGTCTCGGGGGGGGGTTCAATGAGCAGTTCTTC
many	TRBJ1-2	TRBD1	TRBV16	CASSPDRVSYGYTF	TGTGCCAGCAGCCCCGACAGGGTCTCCTATGGCTACACCTTC
many	TRBJ2-1	.	TRBV25-1	CASSEWDNEQFF	TGTGCCAGCAGTGAGTGGGACAATGAGCAGTTCTTC